These T cell receptor beta chains were read from a single sample in a study of T cell repertoires in breast cancer. TCRdb re-called the emulsion pairing reads with MiXCR, one entry per CDR3 protein. The data hold tens of thousands of distinct CDR3 sequences, with about 41% observed a single time. Sequenced material: CD8+ T cells. The receptors were gathered from a pool of human donors with breast cancer or a healthy control (not recorded which). Both conserved end residues are part of each CDR3.

J gene	V gene	CDR3 protein
TRBJ2-4	TRBV27	CASSPIGLVAKNIQYF
TRBJ2-3	TRBV27	CASSLWAGGTDTQYF
TRBJ1-1	TRBV4-2	CASSSMDTEAFF
TRBJ1-5	TRBV27	CVGSLSAHEYIQPQHF
TRBJ1-6	TRBV14	CASSQVAGTYNSPLHF
TRBJ1-5	TRBV29-1	CSVRTGTGQPQHF
TRBJ2-5	TRBV28	CASTRTGGETQYF
TRBJ1-1	TRBV6-2/TRBV6-3	CASSLTGKAEAFF
TRBJ1-6	TRBV19	CASSIGGSPVLLHF
TRBJ2-7	TRBV27	CASSLDRVDEQYF
TRBJ1-1	TRBV4-2	CASSQGGRTEAFF
TRBJ2-1	TRBV6-4	CASSVGVYNEQFF
TRBJ2-5	TRBV10-3	CAISEKEGQGWETQYF
TRBJ2-1	TRBV4-1	CASSQEIRGFNEQFF
TRBJ1-4	TRBV28	CASSFGAFSEKLFF
TRBJ1-6	TRBV6-6	CASSYSPGLGNSPLHF
TRBJ1-2	TRBV18	CASSPLQGMNYGYTF
TRBJ1-5	TRBV2	CASMGQGGQPQHF
TRBJ2-3	TRBV2	CASSEVGGAKGDTQYF
TRBJ2-7	TRBV6-5	CASSYSLGLGTYEQYF
TRBJ2-2	TRBV6-1	CANGQGAGELFF
TRBJ1-1	TRBV19	CASSAKGASNTEAFF
TRBJ2-3	TRBV2	CASRDRGDTQYF
TRBJ2-5	TRBV20-1	CSAPEGTQYF
TRBJ2-1	TRBV20-1	CSADGLAGGLRYNEQFF
TRBJ1-2	TRBV6-5	CASSWTGGPNYGYTF
TRBJ2-3	TRBV6-1	CAGGRGSTDTQYF
TRBJ1-2	TRBV19	CASSPRQSYGYTF
TRBJ2-3	TRBV20-1	CSARDLHTSSTDTQYF
TRBJ2-7	TRBV5-4	CASSSGPYEQYF